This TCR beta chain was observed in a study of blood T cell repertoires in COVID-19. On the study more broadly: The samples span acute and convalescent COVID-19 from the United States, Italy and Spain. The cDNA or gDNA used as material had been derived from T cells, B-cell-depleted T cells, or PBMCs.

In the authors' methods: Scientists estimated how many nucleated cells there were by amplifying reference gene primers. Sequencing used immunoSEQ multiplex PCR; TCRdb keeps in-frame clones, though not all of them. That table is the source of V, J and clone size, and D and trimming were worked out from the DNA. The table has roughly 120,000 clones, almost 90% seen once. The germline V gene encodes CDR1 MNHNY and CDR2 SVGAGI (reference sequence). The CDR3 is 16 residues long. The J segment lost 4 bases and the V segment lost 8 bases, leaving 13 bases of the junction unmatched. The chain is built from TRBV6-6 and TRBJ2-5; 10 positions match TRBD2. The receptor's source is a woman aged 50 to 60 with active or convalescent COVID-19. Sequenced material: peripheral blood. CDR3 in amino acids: CASGLGTSVQGETQYF. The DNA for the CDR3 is TGTGCCAGCGGATTAGGGACTAGCGTTCAGGGAGAGACCCAGTACTTC.